Included here is one TCR beta chain sequence, with context. This sample was taken from a study of patients and donors after allogeneic stem cell transplantation. V was cut by 5 bases and J by 7 bases, with 8 bases left in between. CDR3 length: 11 amino acids. The germline V gene encodes CDR1 MDHEN and CDR2 SYDVKM. TCRdb called the RT-PCR reads again in MiXCR, with one record for every CDR3 protein. This table has around 150,000 distinct CDR3 sequences, about a third appearing once. The TCR sequence derives from a human donor who was either an allogeneic HSCT recipient or a stem cell or donor lymphocyte infusion donor (not recorded which). It is not recorded whose cells these are; they may come from a transplant donor. Source material: blood, either unsorted or a sorted T cell fraction (not recorded which). The rearrangement links TRBV28 to TRBJ1-1; D is ambiguous. In DNA, the CDR3 is TGTGCCAGCAGTCCCCACGGTGAAGCTTTCTTT. Translating gives CASSPHGEAFF.